Shown below are 25 T cell receptor beta chains from a single sample sequenced in a study of blood T cell repertoires in COVID-19. Clones were read by immunoSEQ multiplex PCR, and TCRdb kept only the in-frame ones, dropping some. The sample lists 150,000 or so clones; roughly 77% were seen once. The sample consisted of peripheral blood. Receptor source: a woman between 70 and 85 years old with COVID-19, enrolled during active disease.

The chain links TRBV5-1 to TRBJ1-1, with 9 positions matching TRBD1. This CDR3 is built from 17 residues. V shed 3 bases and J 6 bases; nucleotides not matched to a gene: 15. CDR1 SGHRS and CDR2 YFSETQ come from the germline V gene. CDR3 in amino acids: CASSSGAGTGNIAEAFF. The CDR3 bases are TGCGCCAGCAGCTCGGGAGCCGGGACAGGGAATATCGCTGAAGCTTTCTTT.

V usage is TRBV27 and J usage is TRBJ2-7; 7 bases are shared with TRBD2. V lost 6 bases to trimming and J lost 2 bases; unmatched junction nucleotides: 7. This CDR3 has 14 residues. In germline, CDR1 is MNHEY, CDR2 SMNVEV (reference sequence). The CDR3 nucleotides read TGTGCCAGCAGGGGACTAAGGGACCCCTACGAGCAGTACTTC. Its protein is CASRGLRDPYEQYF.

The chain combines TRBV6-5 with TRBJ1-5; D possibly corresponds to TRBD1 (5 bases). The length of the CDR3 is 12 residues. Trimming removed 8 bases at V and 9 bases at J, with 14 bases between. The germline gives CDR1 MNHEY, CDR2 SVGAGI. The CDR3 sequence: CASRQPGGPQHF. CDR3 nucleotides: TGTGCCAGCCGACAGCCCGGGGGGCCCCAGCATTTT.

This clone occurred a few times. This chain uses TRBV11-2 with TRBJ2-5, with TRBD2 matching 10 bases. After removal of 3 bases from V and 2 bases from J, the junction contained 6 bases not matched to a gene. CDR1 and CDR2 (germline): SGHAT, FQNNGV. The CDR3 is made up of 16 amino acids. CDR3 region: CASSFLAGGLQETQYF. CDR3 sequence (DNA): TGTGCCAGCAGCTTTTTAGCGGGGGGTTTACAAGAGACCCAGTACTTC.

The J gene is TRBJ2-3, the V gene TRBV10-3; 8 positions agree with TRBD1. V was clipped by 6 bases and J by 5 bases; unmatched bases: 7. This CDR3 has 14 residues. In germline, CDR1 is ENHRY, CDR2 SYGVKD. This CDR3 is CAIRSGGSGDTQYF. CDR3 nucleotides: TGTGCCATCAGGTCAGGGGGCTCGGGAGATACGCAGTATTTT.

The V call is TRBV6-1, the J call TRBJ2-2; D might be TRBD2 (6 bases). Germline V gene data show CDR1 as MNHNS and CDR2 as SASEGT. The CDR3 runs to 16 residues. V lost 1 base to trimming and J lost 7 bases, with 16 bases between them. The CDR3 nucleotides read TGTGCCAGCAGTGAAGGGAACACCCTGGGAGGCGGGGAGCTGTTTTTT. Encoded protein: CASSEGNTLGGGELFF.

V and J are TRBV20-1 and TRBJ1-5; weak D call: TRBD1 (6 bases). This CDR3 region has 13 residues. The germline V and J ends were trimmed by 3 bases and 6 bases, with 12 bases remaining between them. Germline CDR1 is DFQATT and CDR2 is SNEGSKA (reference sequence). The CDR3 sequence is CSASGGLSQPQHF. The CDR3 DNA is TGCAGTGCTAGTGGGGGGCTAAGTCAGCCCCAGCATTTT.

V gene TRBV5-1 combines with J gene TRBJ1-1; D not certain. Trimming took off 4 bases at V and 3 bases at J, with 7 bases between the two ends. The CDR3 totals 12 residues. Germline values: CDR1 SGHRS, CDR2 YFSETQ. This CDR3 is CASSRGDTEAFF. CDR3 bases: TGCGCCAGCAGCCGGGGAGACACTGAAGCTTTCTTT.

The rearrangement links TRBV5-1 to TRBJ1-1, with 7 bases aligning to TRBD1. CDR1 and CDR2 (germline): SGHRS, YFSETQ. V shed 4 bases, J shed 4 bases, and the junction held 7 bases outside the gene matches. This CDR3 comprises 14 residues. CDR3 coding DNA: TGCGCCAGCAGCAAGATAACAGGGGCCACTGAAGCTTTCTTT. This codes for CASSKITGATEAFF.

The rearrangement joins TRBV3-1 (or the pseudogene TRBV3-2) to TRBJ1-1; D is ambiguous. Deletions cut 2 bases from V and 11 bases from J, with 15 bases between. Germline assignment: CDR1 LGHDT and CDR2 YNNKEL (reference sequence). The CDR3 has 13 amino acids. The CDR3 region is CASSQTILVGAFF. DNA for the CDR3: TGTGCCAGCAGCCAAACTATCCTAGTTGGGGCTTTCTTT.

The V call is TRBV6-5, the J call TRBJ1-5; weak D call: TRBD1 (5 bases). V was clipped by 4 bases and J by 7 bases, with 14 bases between them. CDR3 size: 14 residues. CDR1 and CDR2 from the germline V gene are MNHEY and SVGAGI. The CDR3 reads CASSSPGVGQPQHF. The CDR3 coding sequence is TGTGCCAGCAGTTCCCCGGGGGTAGGACAGCCCCAGCATTTT.

The chain links TRBV12-3 or TRBV12-4 to TRBJ2-7, with D unclear. There are 13 residues in the CDR3. V lost 3 bases, J lost 2 bases, and 8 bases lay in between. The CDR3 DNA is TGTGCCAGCAGTTTGTCAAGCACCTACGAGCAGTACTTC. This codes for CASSLSSTYEQYF.

The chain has TRBV7-9 and TRBJ2-2, with unresolved D. Per germline, CDR1 SEHNR and CDR2 FQNEAQ (reference sequence). Trimming removed 1 base from V and 0 bases from J, with 12 bases in between. CDR3 size: 17 residues. The CDR3 loop reads CASSLGSWKSNTGELFF. The CDR3 DNA reads as TGTGCCAGCAGCTTAGGGAGCTGGAAATCGAACACCGGGGAGCTGTTTTTT. Looking up the rest from reference TRBV7-9 and TRBJ2-2 gives the full variable domain: DTGVSQNPRHKITKRGQNVTFRCDPISEHNRLYWYRQTLGQGPEFLTYFQNEAQLEKSRLLSDRFSAERPKGSFSTLEIQRTEQGDSAMYLCASSLGSWKSNTGELFFGEGSRLTVL.

The chain recombines TRBV30 with TRBJ2-3, with a tentative D call TRBD1 (6 bases). V was pared by 8 bases and J by 2 bases, with 17 bases between. The CDR3 has 14 amino acids. Looked up from germline, CDR1 is GTSNPN and CDR2 is SVGIG (reference sequence). The CDR3 bases are TGTGCCACAGTGGCAGGGGACCACACAGATACGCAGTATTTT. Translated: CATVAGDHTDTQYF.

The chain recombines TRBV7-3 with TRBJ1-1, with 7 bases fitting TRBD1. With V trimmed by 6 bases and J by 5 bases, 6 bases remained unmatched. The germline V gene encodes CDR1 SGHTA and CDR2 FQGTGA. CDR3 length: 13 residues. CDR3 bases: TGTGCCAGCAGGCAGACAGGGAGGACTGAAGCTTTCTTT. Translating gives CASRQTGRTEAFF.

This chain uses TRBV20-1 with TRBJ2-7; D unresolved. Germline V gives CDR1 DFQATT, CDR2 SNEGSKA (reference sequence). This CDR3 has 11 amino acids. Deletions cut 6 bases from V and 6 bases from J, with 12 bases between. CDR3 loop: CSALASGEQYF. The DNA for the CDR3 is TGCAGTGCCTTAGCATCGGGCGAGCAGTACTTC.

On this clone itself: Other DNA sequences in this sample translate to the same CDR3. This chain uses TRBV3-1 (or the pseudogene TRBV3-2) with TRBJ2-1; 10 bases align to TRBD2. This CDR3 has 15 amino acids. The V gene's germline CDR1 is LGHDT and CDR2 YNNKEL (reference sequence). Losses at the gene ends were 4 bases for V and 1 base for J; bases not matched to a gene: 1. The CDR3 protein is CASSPSGGSYNEQFF. The CDR3 DNA reads TGTGCCAGCAGCCCTAGCGGGGGTTCCTACAATGAGCAGTTCTTC.

The chain joins TRBV9 to TRBJ1-2; D remains ambiguous. The CDR3 consists of 12 residues. The germline CDR1 and CDR2 sequences are SGDLS and YYNGEE. Trimming removed 0 bases from V and 7 bases from J, with 7 bases in between. The CDR3 DNA is TGTGCCAGCAGCGTAGCGGGGATTGGCTACACCTTC. Translation gives CASSVAGIGYTF.

The chain joins TRBV11-2 to TRBJ1-2; D is undetermined. Germline values: CDR1 SGHAT, CDR2 FQNNGV. Trimming removed 0 bases at V and 7 bases at J, with 6 bases between. The CDR3 spans 12 residues. The CDR3 is CASSLESVGYTF. As DNA, the CDR3 is TGTGCCAGCAGCTTAGAGTCAGTTGGCTACACCTTC.

The V call is TRBV6-1, the J call TRBJ2-5; 9 nucleotides agree with TRBD1. This CDR3 is 16 amino acids long. CDR1 is MNHNS and CDR2 is SASEGT in the germline V gene. The trim removed 0 bases at V and 7 bases at J, leaving 9 bases unmatched. The CDR3 spells CASSEALDRGMGTQYF. DNA of the CDR3: TGTGCCAGCAGTGAAGCCCTCGACAGGGGGATGGGGACCCAGTACTTC.

The chain uses TRBV15 and TRBJ1-2; TRBD1 might be the D (5 bases). The V end was cut by 0 bases, the J end by 7 bases, with 15 bases between. Germline V gene data show CDR1 as LNHNV and CDR2 as YYDKDF (reference sequence). The CDR3 runs 15 residues. CDR3 in DNA: TGTGCCACCAGCAGAGATGACGGGACTTTAGGTGGCTACACCTTC. This encodes CATSRDDGTLGGYTF.

The chain employs TRBV5-1 and TRBJ1-2; tentative D call: TRBD1 (5 bases). This CDR3 has 15 amino acids. V dropped 0 bases and J dropped 8 bases, with 17 bases sitting between them. Germline V gene sequence: CDR1 SGHRS, CDR2 YFSETQ. The CDR3, as DNA: TGCGCCAGCAGCTTGGTAGGCAGGCAGGGTGAGGGCTACACCTTC. Translated, it gives CASSLVGRQGEGYTF.

The rearrangement uses TRBV27 and TRBJ2-7, with 7 nucleotides matching TRBD1. The V and J ends lost 5 bases and 5 bases, in that order; junction bases with no gene match: 33. The germline V gene has CDR1 MNHEY and CDR2 SMNVEV (reference sequence). The CDR3 length is 22 residues. CDR3 in amino acids: CASSLTDRDRLPAPPTDHEQYF. The CDR3 DNA sequence: TGTGCCAGCAGTCTCACCGACAGGGACCGCCTCCCGGCCCCCCCCACTGACCACGAGCAGTACTTC.

The chain has TRBV9 and TRBJ1-2, with 9 positions matching TRBD1. V shed 3 bases, J shed 1 base, and the junction held 7 bases outside the gene matches. The CDR3 spans 16 residues. Germline V gives CDR1 SGDLS, CDR2 YYNGEE. The CDR3 reads CASSAEQGASNYGYTF. The CDR3 bases are TGTGCCAGCAGCGCAGAACAGGGGGCAAGTAACTATGGCTACACCTTC.

CDR3 DNA sequence: TGTGCCAGTAGTATAAACGCCGGGACAGGTACCTACGAGCAGTACTTC. Translating it yields CASSINAGTGTYEQYF. This chain uses TRBV19 with TRBJ2-7, with 8 nucleotides matching TRBD1. V was pared by 2 bases and J by 2 bases, with 8 bases of the junction left unmatched. From germline, CDR1 is LNHDA and CDR2 SQIVND (reference sequence). This CDR3 contains 16 residues.